The T cell receptor (beta chain) under discussion was sequenced for a study of blood T cell repertoires in COVID-19. Study summary: The United States, Italy and Spain provided the acute and convalescent COVID-19 samples.

Cohort assignment relied on participant-reported clinical history. Sequencing used immunoSEQ multiplex PCR; TCRdb keeps in-frame clones, though not all of them. The sample yields about 140,000 clones, about 84% seen once. The CDR3 consists of 15 residues. CDR1 SGHAT and CDR2 FQNNGV come from the germline V gene. The ends lost 1 base at V and 4 bases at J; junction bases unmatched: 2. Sequencing was carried out using PBMCs or T cells enriched from blood (not recorded which). The rearrangement uses TRBV11-2 and TRBJ2-1; 9 nucleotides match TRBD1. This receptor was obtained from a woman aged 18-29 years who had been exposed to COVID-19. CDR3 in DNA: TGTGCCAGCAGCTTAGGTGGACAGGGGTACAATGAGCAGTTCTTC. Its translation is CASSLGGQGYNEQFF. The full variable domain, its missing parts supplied by reference TRBV11-2 and TRBJ2-1, is EAGVAQSPRYKIIEKRQSVAFWCNPISGHATLYWYQQILGQGPKLLIQFQNNGVVDDSQLPKDRFSAERLKGVDSTLKIQPAKLEDSAVYLCASSLGGQGYNEQFFGPGTRLTVL.